The 8 T cell receptor beta chains listed next were all sequenced from one sample in a study of cytomegalovirus exposure and HLA in healthy donors. PCR used 60 Vbeta primers and 13 Jbeta primers. TCRdb keeps only in-frame clones here, not all; method: immunoSEQ multiplex PCR. The sample comprises about 140,000 clones, roughly 78% of which are singletons, and about 4.3% rests with the top ten. Sequencing was performed on PBMCs. These receptors all come from a man aged 30 to 39 in good health.

The chain uses TRBV7-2 and TRBJ2-7, with 9 nucleotides matching TRBD1. The CDR3 has 14 residues. CDR1 and CDR2 from the germline V gene are SGHTA and FQGNSA. The V gene end was trimmed by 4 bases and the J gene end by 2 bases; junction bases not matched to a gene: 3. CDR3 amino acids: CASSSRTGAYEQYF. CDR3 bases: TGTGCCAGCAGCTCACGGACAGGGGCCTACGAGCAGTACTTC.

The rearrangement joins TRBV20-1 to TRBJ2-5; no firm D call. The germline V gene has CDR1 DFQATT and CDR2 SNEGSKA (reference sequence). This CDR3 contains 11 residues. The V gene lost 6 bases and the J gene lost 5 bases, with 10 bases spanning the gap. CDR3 DNA sequence: TGCAGTGCACTAAAGTCGGAGACCCAGTACTTC. The encoded protein is CSALKSETQYF.

V usage is TRBV19 and J usage is TRBJ1-5, with TRBD1 matching over 7 bases. Germline CDR1 is LNHDA and CDR2 is SQIVND (reference sequence). The CDR3 runs to 19 residues. Trimming removed 4 bases from V and 0 bases from J; junction bases left unmatched: 15. CDR3 sequence (DNA): TGTGCCAGTAGTAACAGGAGGGGGCAAAGTCCCGATAGCAATCAGCCCCAGCATTTT. Translating gives CASSNRRGQSPDSNQPQHF.

The rearrangement joins TRBV25-1 to TRBJ1-5; the match to TRBD1 covers 9 bases. V lost 4 bases to trimming and J lost 4 bases; unmatched junction nucleotides: 5. There are 15 residues in the CDR3. Per germline, CDR1 MGHDK and CDR2 SYGVNS. The CDR3 DNA sequence: TGTGCCAGCAGTGGGGGACAGGGAGGGAATCAGCCCCAGCATTTT. Protein product: CASSGGQGGNQPQHF. Complete variable domain (other parts from reference TRBV25-1 and TRBJ1-5): EADIYQTPRYLVIGTGKKITLECSQTMGHDKMYWYQQDPGMELHLIHYSYGVNSTEKGDLSSESTVSRIRTEHFPLTLESARPSHTSQYLCASSGGQGGNQPQHFGDGTRLSIL.

The chain uses TRBV9 and TRBJ2-1, with 13 bases identical to TRBD2. The CDR3 has 16 amino acids. Trimming removed 0 bases from V and 8 bases from J; junction bases left unmatched: 5. Germline-derived CDR1 and CDR2 are SGDLS and YYNGEE. Here the CDR3 DNA reads TGTGCCAGCAGCGTAGCTCTCACTAGCGGGAGGGATGAGCAGTTCTTC. It yields the protein CASSVALTSGRDEQFF.

J is TRBJ1-5 and V is TRBV18; TRBD1 aligns across 7 bases. With 1 base clipped from V and 0 bases from J, the junction kept 3 bases outside the gene matches. This CDR3 is built from 16 residues. CDR1 is KGHSH, CDR2 LQKENI, per germline. CDR3 loop: CASSPQGQLSNQPQHF. As DNA, the CDR3 is TGTGCCAGCTCACCACAGGGACAGCTTAGCAATCAGCCCCAGCATTTT.

The gene calls are TRBV7-7 and TRBJ2-2; 7 nucleotides line up with TRBD1. Germline V gene sequence: CDR1 SSHAT, CDR2 FNYEAQ (reference sequence). Trimming at V came to 4 bases and at J to 2 bases, leaving 4 bases not matched to a gene. The CDR3 has 15 residues. The chain's CDR3 is CASSSDRDNTGELFF. The CDR3, as DNA: TGTGCCAGCAGCTCCGACAGGGACAACACCGGGGAGCTGTTTTTT.

The CDR3 nucleotides read TGTGCCAGCAGACTAGCGGGAGGGCCTTTGGAGCAGTTCTTC. Translated: CASRLAGGPLEQFF. The rearrangement joins TRBV5-4 to TRBJ2-1; 13 bases are a match to TRBD2. This CDR3 region has 14 residues. V lost 5 bases and J lost 10; bases outside the gene matches: 6. Germline V gene lookup returns CDR1 SGHNT and CDR2 YYREEE (reference sequence).